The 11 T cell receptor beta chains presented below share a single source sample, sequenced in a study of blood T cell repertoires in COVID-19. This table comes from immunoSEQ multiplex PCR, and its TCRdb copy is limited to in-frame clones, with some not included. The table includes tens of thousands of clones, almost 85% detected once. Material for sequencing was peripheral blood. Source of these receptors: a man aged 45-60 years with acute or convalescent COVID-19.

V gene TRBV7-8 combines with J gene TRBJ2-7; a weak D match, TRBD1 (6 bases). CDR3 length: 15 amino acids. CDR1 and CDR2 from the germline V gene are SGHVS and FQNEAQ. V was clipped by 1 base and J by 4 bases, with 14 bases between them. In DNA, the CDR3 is TGTGCCAGCAGCTTAGTTCGGGACATTTTATACGAGCAGTACTTC. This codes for CASSLVRDILYEQYF.

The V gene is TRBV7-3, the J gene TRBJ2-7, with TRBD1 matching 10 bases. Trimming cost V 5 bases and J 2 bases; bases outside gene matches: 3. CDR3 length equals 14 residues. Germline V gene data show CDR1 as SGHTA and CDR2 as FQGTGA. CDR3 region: CASSPGQGAYEQYF. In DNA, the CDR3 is TGTGCCAGCAGCCCAGGACAGGGGGCCTACGAGCAGTACTTC.

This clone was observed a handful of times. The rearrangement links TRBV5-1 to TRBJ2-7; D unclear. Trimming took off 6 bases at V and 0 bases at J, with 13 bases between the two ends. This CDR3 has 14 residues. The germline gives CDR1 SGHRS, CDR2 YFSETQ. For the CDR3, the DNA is TGCGCCAGCACCCCCGGCCCTAGCTCCTACGAGCAGTACTTC. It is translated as CASTPGPSSYEQYF.

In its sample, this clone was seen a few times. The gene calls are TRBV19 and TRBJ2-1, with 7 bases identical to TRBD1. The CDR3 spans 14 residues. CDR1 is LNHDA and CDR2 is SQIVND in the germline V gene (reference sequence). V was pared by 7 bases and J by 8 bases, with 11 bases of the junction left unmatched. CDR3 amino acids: CASNEGTVRDEQFF. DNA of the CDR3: TGTGCCAGTAACGAGGGGACAGTTCGCGATGAGCAGTTCTTC.

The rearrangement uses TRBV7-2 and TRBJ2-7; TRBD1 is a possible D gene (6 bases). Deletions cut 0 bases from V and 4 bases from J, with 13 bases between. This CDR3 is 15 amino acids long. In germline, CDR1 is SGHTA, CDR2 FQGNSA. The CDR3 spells CASSLARGDTYEQYF. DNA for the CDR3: TGTGCCAGCAGCTTAGCGCGAGGGGACACTTACGAGCAGTACTTC.

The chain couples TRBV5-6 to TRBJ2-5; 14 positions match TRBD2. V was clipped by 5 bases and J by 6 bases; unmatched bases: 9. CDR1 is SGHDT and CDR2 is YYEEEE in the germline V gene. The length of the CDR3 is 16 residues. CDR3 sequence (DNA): TGTGCCAGCAGACCGACCGGGACTAGCGGGGGTAAGACCCAGTACTTC. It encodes CASRPTGTSGGKTQYF. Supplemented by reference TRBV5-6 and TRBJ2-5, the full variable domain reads DAGVTQSPTHLIKTRGQQVTLRCSPKSGHDTVSWYQQALGQGPQFIFQYYEEEERQRGNFPDRFSGHQFPNYSSELNVNALLLGDSALYLCASRPTGTSGGKTQYFGPGTRLLVL.

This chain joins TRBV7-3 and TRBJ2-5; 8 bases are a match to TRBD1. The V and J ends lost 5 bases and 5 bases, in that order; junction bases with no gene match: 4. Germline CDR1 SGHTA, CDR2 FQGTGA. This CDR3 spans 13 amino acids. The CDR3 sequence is CASSRGQVETQYF. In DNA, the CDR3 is TGTGCCAGCAGCCGGGGACAGGTGGAGACCCAGTACTTC.

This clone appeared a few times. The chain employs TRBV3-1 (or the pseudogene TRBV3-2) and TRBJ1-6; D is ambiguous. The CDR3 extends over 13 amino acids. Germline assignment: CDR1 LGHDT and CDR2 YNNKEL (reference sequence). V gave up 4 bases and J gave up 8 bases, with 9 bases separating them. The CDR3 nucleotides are TGTGCCAGCAGCCCCTCAAGAGATTCACCCCTCCACTTT. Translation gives CASSPSRDSPLHF.

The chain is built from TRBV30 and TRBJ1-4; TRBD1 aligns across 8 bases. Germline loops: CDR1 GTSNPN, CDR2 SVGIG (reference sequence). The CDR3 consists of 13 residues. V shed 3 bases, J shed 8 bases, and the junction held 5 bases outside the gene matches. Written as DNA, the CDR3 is TGTGCCTGGAGCGACTACAGGGGGGAAAAACTGTTTTTT. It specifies CAWSDYRGEKLFF.

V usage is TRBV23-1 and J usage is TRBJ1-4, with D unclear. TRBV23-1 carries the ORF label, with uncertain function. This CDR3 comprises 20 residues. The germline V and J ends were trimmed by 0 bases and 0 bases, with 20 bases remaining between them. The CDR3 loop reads CASSQSRRGGEIATNEKLFF. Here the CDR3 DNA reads TGCGCCAGCAGTCAATCAAGGAGAGGCGGCGAGATAGCAACTAATGAAAAACTGTTTTTT.

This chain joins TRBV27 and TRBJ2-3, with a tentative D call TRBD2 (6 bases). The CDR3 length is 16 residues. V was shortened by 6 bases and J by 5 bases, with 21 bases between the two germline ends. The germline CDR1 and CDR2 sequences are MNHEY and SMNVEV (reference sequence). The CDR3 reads CASRLGLSLRGDTQYF. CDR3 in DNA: TGTGCCAGCAGGCTGGGACTTTCCCTGAGGGGAGATACGCAGTATTTT.